The 14 T cell receptor beta chains reported below all come from one sample, sequenced in a study of CD8 T cells in Susac syndrome. When the RNA was reverse transcribed, random hexamers were used with an input of about 0.45 to 1 ug. MiXCR, run by TCRdb on the immunoSEQ multiplex PCR reads, gives a single entry per CDR3 protein. Here the sample spans some 260,000 distinct CDR3 sequences, approximately 85% being singletons. The sequenced sample consisted of CD8+ T cells from PBMCs. The receptors were sampled from a human donor with multiple sclerosis.

V gene TRBV12-3 or TRBV12-4 combines with J gene TRBJ1-5, with 9 bases aligning to TRBD1. The CDR3 is made up of 15 amino acids. J was trimmed by 6 bases and V by 6 bases; bases with no gene match: 9. CDR3 in DNA: TGTGCCAGCAGCCTGTCGGACAGGGGAAGTCAGCCCCAGCATTTT. Protein sequence: CASSLSDRGSQPQHF.

The chain recombines TRBV7-9 with TRBJ2-7; D is possibly TRBD1 (6 bases). Trimming left V 4 bases short and J 9 bases short, with 19 bases between. Germline loops: CDR1 SEHNR, CDR2 FQNEAQ (reference sequence). The CDR3 length is 14 residues. CDR3 in amino acids: CASSSRTALNGQYF. Written as DNA, the CDR3 is TGTGCCAGCAGCTCGAGGACAGCTCTAAACGGGCAGTACTTC.

The table lists this clonotype with many counts. The chain joins TRBV5-6 to TRBJ2-3; TRBD2 is a possible D gene (5 bases). Trimming stripped 4 bases from V and 3 bases from J, with 6 bases between. The CDR3 consists of 12 residues. Germline V gene data show CDR1 as SGHDT and CDR2 as YYEEEE. The CDR3 is CASSRGTDTQYF. The DNA for the CDR3 is TGTGCCAGCAGCCGGGGAACAGATACGCAGTATTTT.

This chain uses TRBV5-4 with TRBJ1-1; the D is unclear. Germline V gene sequence: CDR1 SGHNT, CDR2 YYREEE (reference sequence). V was cut by 0 bases and J by 8 bases, with 20 bases left in between. The CDR3 contains 16 residues. CDR3 sequence: CASSLEVNSAGKEAFF. The CDR3 DNA is TGTGCCAGCAGCTTGGAAGTTAATTCGGCCGGAAAGGAAGCTTTCTTT.

J is TRBJ1-3 and V is TRBV7-9, with a weak D call TRBD1 (5 bases). CDR1 and CDR2 from the germline V gene are SEHNR and FQNEAQ (reference sequence). V lost 3 bases to trimming and J lost 0 bases, with 9 bases between them. The CDR3 covers 15 residues. This CDR3 reads CASSFGGYSGNTIYF. CDR3 coding DNA: TGTGCCAGCAGCTTCGGGGGGTACTCTGGAAACACCATATATTTT.

This chain connects TRBV30 to TRBJ2-1; TRBD2 aligns across 10 bases. Germline assignment: CDR1 GTSNPN and CDR2 SVGIG (reference sequence). CDR3 length: 14 amino acids. With V trimmed by 6 bases and J by 6 bases, 8 bases remained unmatched. This CDR3 reads CACPLAGNGNEQFF. CDR3 sequence (DNA): TGTGCCTGTCCACTAGCGGGAAACGGCAATGAGCAGTTCTTC.

The chain recombines TRBV27 with TRBJ2-7, with D possibly being TRBD1 (6 bases). Trimming took off 2 bases at V and 3 bases at J, with 11 bases between the two ends. The CDR3 is 14 residues long. Germline CDR1 reads MNHEY; CDR2 reads SMNVEV (reference sequence). CDR3 loop: CASSLRGQFYEQYF. CDR3 DNA sequence: TGTGCCAGCAGTTTAAGAGGACAGTTCTACGAGCAGTACTTC.

The genes are TRBV7-6 and TRBJ1-5; D not certain. V lost 2 bases and J 6 bases, leaving 5 bases between the germline ends. The CDR3 is 12 residues long. The germline V gene encodes CDR1 SGHVS and CDR2 FNYEAQ. For the CDR3, the DNA is TGTGCCAGCAGCTTACTGGCTCAGCCCCAGCATTTT. Protein product: CASSLLAQPQHF.

The CDR3 DNA reads as TGTGCCAGCAGCTTAGGACGGGGTATCGGGTACGAGCAGTACTTC. Protein: CASSLGRGIGYEQYF. The chain is built from TRBV7-3 and TRBJ2-7, with D maybe TRBD2 (5 bases). The CDR3 has 15 residues. Looked up from germline, CDR1 is SGHTA and CDR2 is FQGTGA. Trimming took 2 bases from V and 4 from J, leaving 15 bases between them.

This clonotype was recorded once. V gene TRBV19 combines with J gene TRBJ2-1; D possibly corresponds to TRBD2 (5 bases). The CDR3 has 16 amino acids. Germline V gives CDR1 LNHDA, CDR2 SQIVND (reference sequence). With 0 bases removed from V and 4 bases from J, the gap between germline ends came to 13 bases. This CDR3 is CASSIDPLGLYNEQFF. The CDR3 DNA is TGTGCCAGTAGTATAGACCCCCTCGGACTGTACAATGAGCAGTTCTTC. Using reference TRBV19 and TRBJ2-1 for the parts outside the CDR3, the full variable domain is DGGITQSPKYLFRKEGQNVTLSCEQNLNHDAMYWYRQDPGQGLRLIYYSQIVNDFQKGDIAEGYSVSREKKESFPLTVTSAQKNPTAFYLCASSIDPLGLYNEQFFGPGTRLTVL.

This chain links TRBV28 with TRBJ1-2, with a possible D match to TRBD1 (6 bases). Germline values: CDR1 MDHEN, CDR2 SYDVKM. This CDR3 has 17 amino acids. Trimming removed 3 bases from V and 3 bases from J, with 20 bases in between. This CDR3 is CASSLALIRGEDYGYTF. The CDR3 DNA reads as TGTGCCAGCAGTTTGGCACTCATCAGGGGAGAGGACTATGGCTACACCTTC.

The J gene is TRBJ2-7, the V gene TRBV7-9, with D possibly TRBD2 on 7 matching bases. CDR3 length equals 16 residues. From germline, CDR1 is SEHNR and CDR2 FQNEAQ (reference sequence). V was shortened by 2 bases and J by 6 bases, with 20 bases between the two germline ends. In DNA form, the CDR3 reads TGTGCCAGCAGCTTACGCGGGGGCGCAGACCTGGGCGAGCAGTACTTC. Amino acid sequence: CASSLRGGADLGEQYF.

The rearrangement uses TRBV28 and TRBJ2-1; TRBD2 might be the D (6 bases). Germline lookup yields CDR1 MDHEN and CDR2 SYDVKM. The CDR3 is 17 residues long. V lost 6 bases to trimming and J lost 7 bases, with 25 bases between them. CDR3 DNA: TGTGCCAGCAGCTTTTTCAACCGGGACTCCCTAAAGAATGAGCAGTTCTTC. Translated: CASSFFNRDSLKNEQFF.

This chain links TRBV5-1 with TRBJ2-3; D not certain. In germline, CDR1 is SGHRS, CDR2 YFSETQ. The CDR3 loop spans 14 amino acids. V shed 0 bases and J shed 0 bases, with 5 bases lying between them. As DNA, the CDR3 is TGCGCCAGCAGCTTGGAGACTAGCACAGATACGCAGTATTTT. Protein sequence: CASSLETSTDTQYF. The complete variable domain, with remaining parts taken from reference TRBV5-1 and TRBJ2-3, reads KAGVTQTPRYLIKTRGQQVTLSCSPISGHRSVSWYQQTPGQGLQFLFEYFSETQRNKGNFPGRFSGRQFSNSRSEMNVSTLELGDSALYLCASSLETSTDTQYFGPGTRLTVL.